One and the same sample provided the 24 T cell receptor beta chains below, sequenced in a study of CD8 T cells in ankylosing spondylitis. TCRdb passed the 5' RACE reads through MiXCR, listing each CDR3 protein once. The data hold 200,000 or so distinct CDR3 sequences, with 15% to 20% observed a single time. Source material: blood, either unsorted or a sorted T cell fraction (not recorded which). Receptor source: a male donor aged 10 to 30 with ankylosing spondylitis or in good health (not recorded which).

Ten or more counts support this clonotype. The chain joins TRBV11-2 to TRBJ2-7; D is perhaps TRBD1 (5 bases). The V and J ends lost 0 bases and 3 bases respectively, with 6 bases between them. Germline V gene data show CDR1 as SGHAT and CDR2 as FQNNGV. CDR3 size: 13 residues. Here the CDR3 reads CASSLEGHYEQYV. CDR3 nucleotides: TGTGCCAGCAGCTTAGAGGGGCACTACGAGCAGTACGTC.

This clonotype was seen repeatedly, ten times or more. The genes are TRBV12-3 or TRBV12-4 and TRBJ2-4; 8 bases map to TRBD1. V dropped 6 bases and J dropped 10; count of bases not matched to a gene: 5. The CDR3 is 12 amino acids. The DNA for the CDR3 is TGTGCCAGCAGCGGGACAGGAGATATTCAGTACTTC. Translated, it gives CASSGTGDIQYF.

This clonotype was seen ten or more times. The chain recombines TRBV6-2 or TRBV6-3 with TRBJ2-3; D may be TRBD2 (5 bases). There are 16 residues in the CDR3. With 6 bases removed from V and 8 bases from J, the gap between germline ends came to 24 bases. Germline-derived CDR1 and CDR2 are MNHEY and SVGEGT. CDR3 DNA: TGTGCCAGCAGCCAAGCCGGGAACTCGTCGAGCGGTACGCAGTATTTT. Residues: CASSQAGNSSSGTQYF.

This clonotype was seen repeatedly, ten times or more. CDR3 DNA sequence: TGCAGTGCTAGGAGACAGAACTACAATGAGCAGTTCTTC. Residues: CSARRQNYNEQFF. The rearrangement joins TRBV20-1 to TRBJ2-1; D is perhaps TRBD1 (5 bases). Trimming cost V 3 bases and J 3 bases, with 9 bases left between them. CDR3 length: 13 residues. The germline gives CDR1 DFQATT, CDR2 SNEGSKA (reference sequence).

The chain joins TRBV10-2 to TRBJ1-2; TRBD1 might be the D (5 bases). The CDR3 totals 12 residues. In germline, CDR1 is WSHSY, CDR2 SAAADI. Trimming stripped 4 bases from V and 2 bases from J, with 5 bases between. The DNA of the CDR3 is TGCGCCAGCAGTGGACAGAACTATGGCTACACCTTC. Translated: CASSGQNYGYTF.

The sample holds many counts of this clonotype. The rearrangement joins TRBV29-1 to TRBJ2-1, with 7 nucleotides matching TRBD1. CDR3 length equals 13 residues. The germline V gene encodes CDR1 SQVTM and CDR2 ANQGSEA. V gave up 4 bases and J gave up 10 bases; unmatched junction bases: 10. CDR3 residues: CSVVTWKGAEQFF. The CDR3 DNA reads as TGCAGCGTTGTGACATGGAAGGGGGCCGAGCAGTTCTTC.

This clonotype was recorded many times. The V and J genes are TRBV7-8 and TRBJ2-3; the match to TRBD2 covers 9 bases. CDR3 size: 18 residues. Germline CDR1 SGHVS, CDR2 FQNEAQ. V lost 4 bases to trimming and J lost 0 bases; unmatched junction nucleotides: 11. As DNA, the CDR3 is TGTGCCAGCAGCTACAGCAGACTAGCGGAACCTAGCACAGATACGCAGTATTTT. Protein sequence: CASSYSRLAEPSTDTQYF.

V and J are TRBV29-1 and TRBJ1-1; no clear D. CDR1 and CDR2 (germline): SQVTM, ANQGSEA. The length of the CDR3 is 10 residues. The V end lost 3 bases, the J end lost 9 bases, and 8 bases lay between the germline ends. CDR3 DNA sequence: TGCAGCGTTGACACAGTAAAAGCTTTCTTT. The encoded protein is CSVDTVKAFF.

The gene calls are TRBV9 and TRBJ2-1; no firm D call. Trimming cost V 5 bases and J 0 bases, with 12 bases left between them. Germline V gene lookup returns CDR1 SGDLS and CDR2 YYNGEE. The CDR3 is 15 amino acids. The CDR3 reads CASSRGTSSYNEQFF. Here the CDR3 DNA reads TGTGCCAGCAGTAGAGGAACCAGCTCCTACAATGAGCAGTTCTTC.

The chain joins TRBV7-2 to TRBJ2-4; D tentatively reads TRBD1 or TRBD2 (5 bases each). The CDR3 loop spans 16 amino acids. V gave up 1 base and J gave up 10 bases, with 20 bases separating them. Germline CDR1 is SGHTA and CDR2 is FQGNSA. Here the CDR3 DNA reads TGTGCCAGCAGCTTAGTACCCGACCCCGGGACCTCTATTCAGTACTTC. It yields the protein CASSLVPDPGTSIQYF.

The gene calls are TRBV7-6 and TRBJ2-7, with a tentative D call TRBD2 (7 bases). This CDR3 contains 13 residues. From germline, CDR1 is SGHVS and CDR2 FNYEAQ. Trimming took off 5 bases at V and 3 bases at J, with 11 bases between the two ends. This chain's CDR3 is CASSNRGGYEQYF. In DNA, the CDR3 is TGTGCCAGCAGCAATAGGGGGGGCTACGAGCAGTACTTC.

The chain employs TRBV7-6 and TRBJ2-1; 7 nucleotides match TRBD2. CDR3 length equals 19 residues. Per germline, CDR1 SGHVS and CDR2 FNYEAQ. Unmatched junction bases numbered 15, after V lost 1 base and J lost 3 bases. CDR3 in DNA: TGTGCCAGCAGCTTAGTGGTGGGTCTCGCGGGAGATCTCTACAATGAGCAGTTCTTC. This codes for CASSLVVGLAGDLYNEQFF. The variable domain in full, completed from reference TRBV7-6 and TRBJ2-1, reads GAGVSQSPRYKVTKRGQDVALRCDPISGHVSLYWYRQALGQGPEFLTYFNYEAQQDKSGLPNDRFSAERPEGSISTLTIQRTEQRDSAMYRCASSLVVGLAGDLYNEQFFGPGTRLTVL.

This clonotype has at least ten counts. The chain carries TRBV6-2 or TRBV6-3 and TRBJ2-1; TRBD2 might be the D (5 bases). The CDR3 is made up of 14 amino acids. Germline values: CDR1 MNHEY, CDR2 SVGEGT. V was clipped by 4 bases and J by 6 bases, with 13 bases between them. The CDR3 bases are TGTGCCAGCAGTTGGCCACCTCGGGGCAATGAGCAGTTCTTC. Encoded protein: CASSWPPRGNEQFF.

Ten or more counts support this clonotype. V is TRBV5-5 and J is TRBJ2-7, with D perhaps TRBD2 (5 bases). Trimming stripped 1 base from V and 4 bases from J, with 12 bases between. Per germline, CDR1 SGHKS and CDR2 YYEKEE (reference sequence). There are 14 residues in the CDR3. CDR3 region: CASSLTSGKYEQYF. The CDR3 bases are TGTGCCAGCAGCTTGACATCGGGGAAATACGAGCAGTACTTC.

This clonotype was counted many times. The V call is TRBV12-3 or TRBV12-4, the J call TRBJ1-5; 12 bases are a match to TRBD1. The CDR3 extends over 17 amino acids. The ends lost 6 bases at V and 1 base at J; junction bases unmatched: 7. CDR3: CASRPGTGGPSNQPQHF. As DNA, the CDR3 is TGTGCCAGCAGGCCTGGGACAGGGGGCCCAAGCAATCAGCCCCAGCATTTT.

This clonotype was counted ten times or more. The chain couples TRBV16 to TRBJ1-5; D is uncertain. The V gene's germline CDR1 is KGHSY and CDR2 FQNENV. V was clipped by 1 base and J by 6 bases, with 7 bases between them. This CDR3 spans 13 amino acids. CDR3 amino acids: CASSQLGSQPQHF. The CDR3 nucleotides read TGTGCCAGCAGCCAATTGGGGAGTCAGCCCCAGCATTTT.

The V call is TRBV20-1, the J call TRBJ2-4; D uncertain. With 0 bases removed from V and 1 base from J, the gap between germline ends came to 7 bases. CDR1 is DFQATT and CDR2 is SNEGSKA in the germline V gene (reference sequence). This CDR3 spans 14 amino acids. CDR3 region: CSARDRVAKNIQYF. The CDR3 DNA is TGCAGTGCTAGAGATCGAGTCGCCAAAAACATTCAGTACTTC.

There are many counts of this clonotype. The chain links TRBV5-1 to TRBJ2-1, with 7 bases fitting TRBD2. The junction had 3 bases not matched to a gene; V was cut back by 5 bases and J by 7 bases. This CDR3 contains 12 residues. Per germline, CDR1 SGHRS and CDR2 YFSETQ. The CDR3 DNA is TGCGCCAGCAGTAACGGGGGGAATGAGCAGTTCTTC. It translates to CASSNGGNEQFF. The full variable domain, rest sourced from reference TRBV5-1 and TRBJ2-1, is KAGVTQTPRYLIKTRGQQVTLSCSPISGHRSVSWYQQTPGQGLQFLFEYFSETQRNKGNFPGRFSGRQFSNSRSEMNVSTLELGDSALYLCASSNGGNEQFFGPGTRLTVL.

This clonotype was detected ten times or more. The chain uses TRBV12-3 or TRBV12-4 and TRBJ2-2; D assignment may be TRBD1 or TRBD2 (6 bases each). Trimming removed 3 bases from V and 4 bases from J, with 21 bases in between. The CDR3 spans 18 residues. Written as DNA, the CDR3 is TGTGCCAGCAGTTTTTGGGGGGCGGCGGGGACGGTCACCGGGGAGCTGTTTTTT. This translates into CASSFWGAAGTVTGELFF.

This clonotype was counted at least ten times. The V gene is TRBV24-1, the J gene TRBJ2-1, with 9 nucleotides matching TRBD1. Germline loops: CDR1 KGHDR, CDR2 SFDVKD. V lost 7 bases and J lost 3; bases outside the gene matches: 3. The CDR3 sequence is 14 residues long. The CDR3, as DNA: TGTGCCACCAGGGGACAGGGCCTCTACAATGAGCAGTTCTTC. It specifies CATRGQGLYNEQFF.

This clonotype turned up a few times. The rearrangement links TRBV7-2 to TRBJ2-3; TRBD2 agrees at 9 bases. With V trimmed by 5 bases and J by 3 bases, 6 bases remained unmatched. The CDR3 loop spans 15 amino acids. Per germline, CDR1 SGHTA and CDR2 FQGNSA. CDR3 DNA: TGTGCCAGCAGCCTCTTAGCGGGAGTAACAGATACGCAGTATTTT. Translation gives CASSLLAGVTDTQYF.

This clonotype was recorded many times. The CDR3 here is CASSLTYRETQYF. CDR3 DNA: TGTGCCAGCAGCTTAACATACAGGGAAACGCAGTATTTT. The gene calls are TRBV7-2 and TRBJ2-3; maybe TRBD1 (6 bases). The germline V gene has CDR1 SGHTA and CDR2 FQGNSA. V lost 2 bases and J 9 bases, leaving 12 bases between the germline ends. The CDR3 spans 13 residues.

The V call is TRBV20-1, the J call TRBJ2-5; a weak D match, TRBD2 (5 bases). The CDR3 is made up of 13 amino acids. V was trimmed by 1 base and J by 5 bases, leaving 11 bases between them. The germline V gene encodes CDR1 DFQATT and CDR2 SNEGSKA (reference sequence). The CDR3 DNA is TGCAGTGCTAGAGGGTGGTTAGCGGAGACCCAGTACTTC. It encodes CSARGWLAETQYF.

The CDR3 DNA follows: TGCAGGGTAGCGGGAGAGGCTTACAATGAGCAGTTCTTC. Translation: CRVAGEAYNEQFF. The genes are TRBV29-1 and TRBJ2-1; TRBD2 aligns across 9 bases. The CDR3 is made up of 13 amino acids. CDR1 SQVTM and CDR2 ANQGSEA come from the germline V gene.